This TCR beta chain was identified during a study of cytomegalovirus exposure and HLA in healthy donors. The PCR ran on 60 Vbeta and 13 Jbeta primers. Assay: immunoSEQ multiplex PCR; the TCRdb copy retains only in-frame clones and omits some. The sample includes roughly 160,000 clones, 75% to 90% of them seen just once. The sample consisted of PBMCs. This receptor was identified in a boy aged 2 to 10 in good health and CMV-seronegative.

The CDR3 bases are TGTGCCAGCAGCCAAGATTCTTCGGAGACCCAGTACTTC. Residues: CASSQDSSETQYF. The chain couples TRBV4-2 to TRBJ2-5; D gene uncertain. V gave up 0 bases and J gave up 5 bases, with 7 bases separating them. CDR3 size: 13 residues. CDR1 LGHNA and CDR2 YNFKEQ come from the germline V gene.